This T cell receptor (beta chain) was recorded in a study of monozygotic twins with inflammatory bowel disease (dated by TCRdb to between 2018 and 2021). Regarding the research as a whole: In total, about 30 monozygotic twin pairs made up the full study: 19 Danish pairs, all IBD-discordant, plus nine German pairs, of which four were IBD-concordant and five were IBD-discordant. The search for disease-associated traits relied mainly on comparing IBD patients with their genetically identical healthy co-twins within discordant pairs. Each individual had, on average, about 151 000 unique TCRalpha sequences and 181 000 unique TCRbeta sequences available for analysis. General study outcomes and caveats: TCRbeta repertoire diversity, by inverse Simpson index, was decreased in IBD patients compared with their healthy co-twins. Differing immunosuppressive treatments among patients may have added background noise and inter-individual variability to the repertoires. No single strong signal or clonotype linked to IBD turned up in the results, so the idea that one exists was not supported. Different T cell subtypes could not be distinguished in the analysis. Fewer clonotypes were shared with other individuals by IBD patients than by healthy twins, most markedly in patients showing signs of disease activity. Repertoire similarity did not differ between concordant and discordant twins, possibly due to limited statistical power.

Reading the germline V gene gives CDR1 SGHVS and CDR2 FNYEAQ. Taken from cysteine to phenylalanine, the CDR3 has 20 residues. Only the protein is available. The library was made by 5' RACE. Preparation of each TCR library used approximately 4,000 ng of total RNA. For each sample, cDNA synthesis was carried out in eight separate reactions using SMARTScribe reverse transcriptase. During cDNA synthesis, template switching introduced unique molecular identifiers that contained a 6-nucleotide sample barcode. TCRalpha and TCRbeta cDNA was amplified in two nested PCRs of 16 and 9 cycles, and bead purification was carried out after each PCR. Before amplification, the cDNA was treated with uracil DNA-glycosylase and purified using the QIAquick PCR purification kit. The second PCR was the step at which Illumina TruSeq-compatible adapters and sample-specific barcodes were added. TapeStation and Qubit were used to check library quality and concentration, and 4.5 to 5 ng of each library was pooled. The pooled libraries were sequenced with 2 x 100 bp reads and custom sequencing primers on an Illumina HiSeq2500 single-index Rapid Run. Per the authors' processing: UMI-based consensus assembly with MiGEC version 1.2.6 was used to correct PCR and sequencing errors. V(D)J alignment, clonotype assembly and CDR3 extraction were performed with MiXCR version 2.1.1. To normalise gene usage, clonotype sharing and MAIT/NKT TCR abundance, the top 1000, 10 000 and 20 000 clonotypes in each sample were analysed. After downsampling to 27 000 UMIs, diversity was calculated as the inverse Simpson index using the vegan R package. Paired Mann-Whitney U tests were applied to discordant twin pairs, and Benjamini-Hochberg correction was used for multiple testing. Following reprocessing of the reads by TCRdb, the data hold one row per CDR3 protein sequence and no DNA is available. TCRdb's processing, not the study's, gives the V and J calls here. This sample's table lists fewer than 550,000 distinct CDR3 sequences. The ten largest make up around 2.4% of the sample.

From each donor, a roughly 2.6 ml peripheral blood sample was collected into PAXgene tubes and stored at -80 degrees C. Total RNA was isolated from whole blood with the PAXgene blood miRNA kit on an automated QIAcube, without T cell sorting. Peripheral blood from monozygotic twin pairs who were concordant or discordant for inflammatory bowel disease underwent deep TCRalpha and TCRbeta repertoire profiling using unique molecular barcoding. Smoking habits were recorded for all twin pairs, with individuals classified as current, former or never smokers. On this clonotype itself: The antigen it binds to is not known.

Sequencing was performed on blood. The sequence came from a human donor with ulcerative colitis or Crohn's disease, or a healthy co-twin of an affected twin (not recorded which). The chain joins TRBV7-6 to TRBJ2-7; TCRdb selects TRBD1, and the lack of DNA leaves this call unchecked. The CDR3 protein: CASSLVPSNPGQGSSYEQYF.